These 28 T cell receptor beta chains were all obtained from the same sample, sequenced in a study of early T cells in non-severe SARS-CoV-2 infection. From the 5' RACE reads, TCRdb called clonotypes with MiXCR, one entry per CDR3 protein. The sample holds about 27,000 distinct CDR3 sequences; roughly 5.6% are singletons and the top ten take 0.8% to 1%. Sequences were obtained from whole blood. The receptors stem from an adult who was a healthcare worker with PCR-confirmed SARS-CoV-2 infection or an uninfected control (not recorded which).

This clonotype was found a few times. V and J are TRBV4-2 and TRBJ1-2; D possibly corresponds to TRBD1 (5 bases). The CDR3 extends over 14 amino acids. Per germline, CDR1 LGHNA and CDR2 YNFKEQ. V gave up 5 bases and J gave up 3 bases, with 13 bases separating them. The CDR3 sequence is CASSSPGTYYGYTF. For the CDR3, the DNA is TGTGCCAGCAGCTCTCCCGGGACGTACTATGGCTACACCTTC.

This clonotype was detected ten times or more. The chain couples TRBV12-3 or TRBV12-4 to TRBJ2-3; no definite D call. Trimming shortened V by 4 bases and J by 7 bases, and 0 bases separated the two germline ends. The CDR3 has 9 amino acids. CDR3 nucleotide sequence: TGTGCCAGCAGTTATACGCAGTATTTT. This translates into CASSYTQYF.

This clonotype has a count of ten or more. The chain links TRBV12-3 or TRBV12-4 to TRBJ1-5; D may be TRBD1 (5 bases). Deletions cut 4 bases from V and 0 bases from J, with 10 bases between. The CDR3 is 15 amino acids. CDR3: CASSWGVHSNQPQHF. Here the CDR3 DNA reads TGTGCCAGCAGTTGGGGCGTACATAGCAATCAGCCCCAGCATTTT.

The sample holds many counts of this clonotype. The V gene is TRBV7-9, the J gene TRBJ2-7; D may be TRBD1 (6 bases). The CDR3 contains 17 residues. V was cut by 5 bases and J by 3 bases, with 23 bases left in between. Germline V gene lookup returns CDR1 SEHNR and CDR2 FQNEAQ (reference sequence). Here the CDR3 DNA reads TGTGCCAGCAGCCCTAGGGGGATAGCGTACACTGTCTACGAGCAGTACTTC. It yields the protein CASSPRGIAYTVYEQYF. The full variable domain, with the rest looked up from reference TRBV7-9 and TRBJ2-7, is DTGVSQNPRHKITKRGQNVTFRCDPISEHNRLYWYRQTLGQGPEFLTYFQNEAQLEKSRLLSDRFSAERPKGSFSTLEIQRTEQGDSAMYLCASSPRGIAYTVYEQYFGPGTRLTVT.

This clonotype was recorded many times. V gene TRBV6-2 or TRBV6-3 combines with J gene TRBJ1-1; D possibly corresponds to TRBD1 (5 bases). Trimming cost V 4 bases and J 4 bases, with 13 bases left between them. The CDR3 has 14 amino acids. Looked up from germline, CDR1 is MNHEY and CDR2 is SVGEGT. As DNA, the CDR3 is TGTGCCAGCAGTTTGCGAAAGGGGCGCACTGAAGCTTTCTTT. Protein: CASSLRKGRTEAFF.

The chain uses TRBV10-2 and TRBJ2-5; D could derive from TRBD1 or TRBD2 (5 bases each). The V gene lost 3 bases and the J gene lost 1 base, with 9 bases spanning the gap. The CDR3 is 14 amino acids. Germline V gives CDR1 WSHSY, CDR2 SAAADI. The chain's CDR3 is CASSDQGPQETQYF. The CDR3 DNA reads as TGCGCCAGCAGTGACCAGGGACCCCAAGAGACCCAGTACTTC.

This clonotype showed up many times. The DNA for the CDR3 is TGTGCCAGCAGCTCGGGACTAGCGGCACCTACGCAGTATTTT. Its protein is CASSSGLAAPTQYF. The genes are TRBV7-2 and TRBJ2-3; 11 nucleotides agree with TRBD2. The germline V gene has CDR1 SGHTA and CDR2 FQGNSA. The trim removed 4 bases at V and 8 bases at J, leaving 5 bases unmatched. The CDR3 totals 14 residues.

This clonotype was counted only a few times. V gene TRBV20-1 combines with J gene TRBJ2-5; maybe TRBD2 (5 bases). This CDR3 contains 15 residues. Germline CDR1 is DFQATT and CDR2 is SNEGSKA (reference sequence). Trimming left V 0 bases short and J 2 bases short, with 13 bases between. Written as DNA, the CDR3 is TGCAGTGCTAGAGATGGAGGCTCGTTTCAAGAGACCCAGTACTTC. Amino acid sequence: CSARDGGSFQETQYF.

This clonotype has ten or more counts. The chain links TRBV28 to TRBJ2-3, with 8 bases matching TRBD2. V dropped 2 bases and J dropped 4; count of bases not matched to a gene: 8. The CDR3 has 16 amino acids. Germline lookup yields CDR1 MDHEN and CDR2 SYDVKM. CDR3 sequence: CASSLRWRGAADTQYF. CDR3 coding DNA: TGTGCCAGCAGTTTAAGGTGGCGGGGGGCGGCAGATACGCAGTATTTT.

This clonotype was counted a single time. CDR3 protein: CASGGRADKNIQYF. The CDR3 nucleotides are TGTGCTAGTGGGGGCAGGGCCGACAAAAACATTCAGTACTTC. This chain links TRBV12-5 with TRBJ2-4, with D perhaps TRBD1 (5 bases). V was pared by 6 bases and J by 3 bases, with 12 bases between. The CDR3 covers 14 residues. Germline CDR1 and CDR2: LGHNT and FRNRAP.

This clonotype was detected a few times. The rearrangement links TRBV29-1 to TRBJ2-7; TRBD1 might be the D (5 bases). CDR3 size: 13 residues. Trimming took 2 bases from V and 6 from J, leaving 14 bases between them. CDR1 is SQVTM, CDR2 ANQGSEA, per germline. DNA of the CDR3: TGCAGCGTTGAATCCCGATCGCAGGGCGAGCAGTACTTC. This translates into CSVESRSQGEQYF.

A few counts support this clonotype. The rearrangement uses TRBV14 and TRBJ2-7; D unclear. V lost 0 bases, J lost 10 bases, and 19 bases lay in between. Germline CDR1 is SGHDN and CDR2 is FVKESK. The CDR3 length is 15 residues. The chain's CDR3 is CASSQDVVPGLVQYF. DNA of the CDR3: TGTGCCAGCAGCCAAGACGTAGTCCCGGGTCTCGTTCAGTACTTC.

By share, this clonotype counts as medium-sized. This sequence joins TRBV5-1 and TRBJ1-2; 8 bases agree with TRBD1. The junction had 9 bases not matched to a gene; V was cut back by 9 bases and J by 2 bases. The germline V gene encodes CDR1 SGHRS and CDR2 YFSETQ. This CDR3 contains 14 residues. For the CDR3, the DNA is TGCGCCACGCAAACCGGGACAGGAAACTATGGCTACACCTTC. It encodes CATQTGTGNYGYTF.

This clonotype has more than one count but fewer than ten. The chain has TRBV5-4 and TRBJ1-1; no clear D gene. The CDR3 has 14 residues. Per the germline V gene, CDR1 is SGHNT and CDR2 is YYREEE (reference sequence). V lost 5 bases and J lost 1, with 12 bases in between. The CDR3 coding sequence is TGTGCCAGCAGGCGCCAGGATGAGAACACTGAAGCTTTCTTT. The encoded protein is CASRRQDENTEAFF.

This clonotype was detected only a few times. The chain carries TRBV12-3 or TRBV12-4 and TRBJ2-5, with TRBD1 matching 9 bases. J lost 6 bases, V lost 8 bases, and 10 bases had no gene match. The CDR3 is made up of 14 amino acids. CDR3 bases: TGTGCCAGCCATCCGGGACAGGGTTCGAAGACCCAGTACTTC. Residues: CASHPGQGSKTQYF.

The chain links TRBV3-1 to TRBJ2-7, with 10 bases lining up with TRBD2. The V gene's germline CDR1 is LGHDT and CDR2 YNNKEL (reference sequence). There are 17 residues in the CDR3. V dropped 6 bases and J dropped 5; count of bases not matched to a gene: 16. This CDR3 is CASSPPASSGSLDEQYF. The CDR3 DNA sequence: TGTGCCAGCAGTCCTCCCGCATCTAGCGGGAGCTTAGACGAGCAGTACTTC.

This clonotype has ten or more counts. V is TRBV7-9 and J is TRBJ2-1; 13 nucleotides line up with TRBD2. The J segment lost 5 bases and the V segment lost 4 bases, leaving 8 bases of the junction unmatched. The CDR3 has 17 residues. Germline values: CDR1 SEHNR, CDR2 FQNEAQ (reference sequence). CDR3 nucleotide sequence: TGTGCCAGCAGCTCCGGACTAGCGGGAGCCCTAGACAATGAGCAGTTCTTC. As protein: CASSSGLAGALDNEQFF.

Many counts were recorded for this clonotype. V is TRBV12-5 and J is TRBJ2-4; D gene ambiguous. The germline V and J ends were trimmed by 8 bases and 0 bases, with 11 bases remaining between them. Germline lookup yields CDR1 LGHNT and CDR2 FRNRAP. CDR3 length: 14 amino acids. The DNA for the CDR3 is TGTGCTAGTACTGATTATCTAGCCAAAAACATTCAGTACTTC. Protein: CASTDYLAKNIQYF.

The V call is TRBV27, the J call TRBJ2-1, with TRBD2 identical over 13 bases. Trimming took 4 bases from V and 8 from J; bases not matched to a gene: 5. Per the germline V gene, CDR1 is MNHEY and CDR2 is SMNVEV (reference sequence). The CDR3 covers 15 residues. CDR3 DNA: TGTGCCAGCAGTTCTACTAGCGGGAGGGCCGATGAGCAGTTCTTC. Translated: CASSSTSGRADEQFF.

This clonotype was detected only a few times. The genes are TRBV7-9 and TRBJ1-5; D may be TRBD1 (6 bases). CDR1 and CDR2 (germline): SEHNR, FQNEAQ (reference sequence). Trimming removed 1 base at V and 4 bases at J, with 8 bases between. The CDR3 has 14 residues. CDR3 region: CASSLVGANQPQHF. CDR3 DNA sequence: TGTGCCAGCAGCTTAGTGGGGGCGAATCAGCCCCAGCATTTT.

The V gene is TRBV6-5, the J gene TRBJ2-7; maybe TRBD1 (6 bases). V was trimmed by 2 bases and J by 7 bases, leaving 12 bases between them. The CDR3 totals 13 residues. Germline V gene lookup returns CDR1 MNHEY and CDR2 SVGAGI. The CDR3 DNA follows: TGTGCCAGCAGTTACCCACAGGGTCAAGAGCAGTACTTC. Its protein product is CASSYPQGQEQYF.

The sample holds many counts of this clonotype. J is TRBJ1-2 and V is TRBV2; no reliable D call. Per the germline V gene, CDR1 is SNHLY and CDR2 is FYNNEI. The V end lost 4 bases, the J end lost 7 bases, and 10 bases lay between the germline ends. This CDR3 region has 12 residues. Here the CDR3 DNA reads TGTGCCAGCAGTGTGCGGATCGGTGGCTACACCTTC. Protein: CASSVRIGGYTF.

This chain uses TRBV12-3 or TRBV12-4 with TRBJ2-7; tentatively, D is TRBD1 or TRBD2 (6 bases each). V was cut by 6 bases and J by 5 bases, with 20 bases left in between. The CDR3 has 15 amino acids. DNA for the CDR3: TGTGCCAGCAGGCGTTCCGGGGGCAAAGAAAACGAGCAGTACTTC. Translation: CASRRSGGKENEQYF.

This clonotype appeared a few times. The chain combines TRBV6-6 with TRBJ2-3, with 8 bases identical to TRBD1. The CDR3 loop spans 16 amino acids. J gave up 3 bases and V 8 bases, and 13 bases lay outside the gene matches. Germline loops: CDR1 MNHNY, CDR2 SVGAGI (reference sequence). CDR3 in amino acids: CASLKRGQGSTDTQYF. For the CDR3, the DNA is TGTGCCAGCCTTAAGAGAGGACAGGGAAGTACAGATACGCAGTATTTT.

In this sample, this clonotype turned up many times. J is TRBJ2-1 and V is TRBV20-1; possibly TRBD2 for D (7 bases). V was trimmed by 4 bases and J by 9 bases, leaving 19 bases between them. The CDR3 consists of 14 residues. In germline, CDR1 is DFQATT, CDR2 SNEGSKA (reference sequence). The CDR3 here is CSAKGGVDSGEQFF. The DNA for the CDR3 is TGCAGTGCTAAGGGGGGGGTAGATTCGGGTGAGCAGTTCTTC.

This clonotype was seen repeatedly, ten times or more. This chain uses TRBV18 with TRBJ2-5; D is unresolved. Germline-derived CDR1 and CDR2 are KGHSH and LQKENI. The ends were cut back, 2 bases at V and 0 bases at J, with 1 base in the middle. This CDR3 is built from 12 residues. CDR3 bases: TGTGCCAGCTCACCAAACCAAGAGACCCAGTACTTC. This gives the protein CASSPNQETQYF.

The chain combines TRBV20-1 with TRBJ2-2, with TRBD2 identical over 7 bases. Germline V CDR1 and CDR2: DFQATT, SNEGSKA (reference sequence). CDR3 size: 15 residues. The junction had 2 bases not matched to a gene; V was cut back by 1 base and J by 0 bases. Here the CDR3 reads CSARASGANTGELFF. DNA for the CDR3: TGCAGTGCTAGAGCAAGCGGGGCGAACACCGGGGAGCTGTTTTTT.

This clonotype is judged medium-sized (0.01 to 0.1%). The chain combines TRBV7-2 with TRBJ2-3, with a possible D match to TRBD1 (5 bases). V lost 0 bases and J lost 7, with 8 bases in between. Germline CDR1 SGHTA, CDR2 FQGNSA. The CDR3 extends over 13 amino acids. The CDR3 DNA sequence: TGTGCCAGCAGCTTAGCGACAGCCAATACGCAGTATTTT. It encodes CASSLATANTQYF.